A selection of T cell receptor beta chains follows, all from one sample in a study of cytomegalovirus exposure and HLA in healthy donors. Data came from immunoSEQ multiplex PCR; TCRdb stores just in-frame clones and leaves some out. This sample contains 70,000 or so clones. Sequenced sample: PBMCs. The source is a man in his forties or fifties in good health and CMV-seronegative. Each CDR3 is given with its conserved first and last residue. D genes are given only for firm matches. The size field is filled for only some rows; it gives once, few, many or a size class.

clone_size	cdr3_length	j_call	d_call	v_call	cdr3_nt	cdr3_aa
NA	13	TRBJ1-1	NA	TRBV27	TGTGCCAGCAGAAAAACAGGGCGCACTGAAGCTTTCTTT	CASRKTGRTEAFF
NA	14	TRBJ1-5	NA	TRBV10-3	TGTGCCATCAGAGGGGCGTATAGCAATCAGCCCCAGCATTTT	CAIRGAYSNQPQHF
NA	15	TRBJ2-3	TRBD2	TRBV7-6	TGTGCCAGCAGCTTAGTTAGCGGGGGGACAGATACGCAGTATTTT	CASSLVSGGTDTQYF
NA	15	TRBJ2-2	NA	TRBV7-2	TGTGCCAGCAGCTTAGGACCGGGGATAACCGGGGAGCTGTTTTTT	CASSLGPGITGELFF
NA	14	TRBJ2-7	TRBD2	TRBV2	TGTGGGTGTAGCGGGAGCCTGGGCTCCTACGAGCAGTACTTC	CGCSGSLGSYEQYF
NA	14	TRBJ2-3	NA	TRBV5-4	TGTGCCAGCAGCTCGGTTCCTAGCACAGATACGCAGTATTTT	CASSSVPSTDTQYF
NA	14	TRBJ1-1	NA	TRBV6-4	TGTGCCAGCAGTATCCCGACAGCGAACACTGAAGCTTTCTTT	CASSIPTANTEAFF
NA	15	TRBJ2-2	TRBD1	TRBV5-1	TGCGCCAGCAGCACGAACAGGGGGCAGGGCGGGGAGCTGTTTTTT	CASSTNRGQGGELFF
NA	15	TRBJ2-7	NA	TRBV7-6	TGTGCCAGCAGCTTAGCGAAGGACAGTTACTACGAGCAGTACTTC	CASSLAKDSYYEQYF
NA	13	TRBJ2-3	NA	TRBV4-3	TGCGCCAGCAGCCAAAAGCGGATAAATACGCAGTATTTT	CASSQKRINTQYF
NA	18	TRBJ2-4	TRBD1	TRBV30	TGTGCCTGGGCCGGGACAGGGGGCTTTGTGGGAGCCAAAAACATTCAGTACTTC	CAWAGTGGFVGAKNIQYF
NA	13	TRBJ2-3	TRBD2	TRBV7-2	TGTGCCGAGGGACTAGCGCACACAGATACGCAGTATTTT	CAEGLAHTDTQYF
NA	14	TRBJ1-3	NA	TRBV27	TGTGCCAGCAGTTTATTGGCAGGTGGAAACACCATATATTTT	CASSLLAGGNTIYF
NA	15	TRBJ2-7	NA	TRBV6-5	TGTGCCAGCAGTTACTCGAATAGGGGGTGGTTCGAGCAGTACTTC	CASSYSNRGWFEQYF
NA	14	TRBJ1-1	TRBD1	TRBV7-9	TGTGCCAGCAGCCTCGGGACAGCGAACACTGAAGCTTTCTTT	CASSLGTANTEAFF
NA	16	TRBJ2-3	NA	TRBV19	TGTGCCAGTAGTATTCTAACCAGCGACCGCACAGATACGCAGTATTTT	CASSILTSDRTDTQYF
NA	12	TRBJ1-2	NA	TRBV6-5	TGTACCAGCAAAAGGGGGGACTACGGCTACACCTTC	CTSKRGDYGYTF
NA	17	TRBJ2-3	TRBD2	TRBV7-2	TGTGCCAGCAGCTTAGATGGTACTAGCGGGCCCACGGATACGCAGTATTTT	CASSLDGTSGPTDTQYF
NA	14	TRBJ1-2	NA	TRBV7-9	TGTGCCAGCAGCTTAGGGGCAGTATCCTATGGCTACACCTTC	CASSLGAVSYGYTF
NA	16	TRBJ2-3	NA	TRBV6-5	TGTGCCAGCAGTTACCCCCCGGACGAGGGTGCAGATACGCAGTATTTT	CASSYPPDEGADTQYF
NA	16	TRBJ2-1	NA	TRBV4-3	TGCGCCAGCAGCCTAGACCAGGGGGGCTCCTACAATGAGCAGTTCTTC	CASSLDQGGSYNEQFF
NA	14	TRBJ2-5	TRBD1	TRBV9	TGTGCCAGCAGCTCCCGACAGGGGACGGAGACCCAGTACTTC	CASSSRQGTETQYF
medium-sized	13	TRBJ1-4	TRBD1	TRBV10-1	TGCGCCAGGTTGGACAGGCATAATGAAAAACTGTTTTTT	CARLDRHNEKLFF
NA	15	TRBJ2-5	TRBD2	TRBV9	TGTGCCAGCAGCGTAGGGGAGGGACTCAAAGAGACCCAGTACTTC	CASSVGEGLKETQYF
NA	17	TRBJ1-2	TRBD1	TRBV10-3	TGTGCCATCAGCCGAAAACAGGGGCCAACATTTCCCTATGGCTACACCTTC	CAISRKQGPTFPYGYTF
NA	14	TRBJ2-3	TRBD2	TRBV10-3	TGTGCCACCGGGACTAGCGGAAGCACAGATACGCAGTATTTT	CATGTSGSTDTQYF
NA	15	TRBJ1-1	NA	TRBV4-3	TGCGCCAGCAGCCAAGATCGGGGGGGGGACACTGAAGCTTTCTTT	CASSQDRGGDTEAFF
NA	16	TRBJ2-1	TRBD2	TRBV7-2	TGTGCCAGCAGCCTCTTGAGCGGGAGGGCCGTCGATGAGCAGTTCTTC	CASSLLSGRAVDEQFF
NA	15	TRBJ2-7	NA	TRBV11-2	TGTGCCAGCAGCCCAGATCGCGGTCCCCCTTACGAGCAGTACTTC	CASSPDRGPPYEQYF
NA	13	TRBJ2-4	NA	TRBV7-9	TGTGCCAGCAGCTTAGCCTCGGTAAACATTCAGTACTTC	CASSLASVNIQYF
NA	15	TRBJ1-2	NA	TRBV27	TGTGCCAGCAGTGTTTTAGGACAGCAGATTTATGGCTACACCTTC	CASSVLGQQIYGYTF
NA	14	TRBJ2-5	NA	TRBV7-2	TGTGCCAGCAGCCGCCAGCGGTCTCAAGAGACCCAGTACTTC	CASSRQRSQETQYF
NA	16	TRBJ1-6	NA	TRBV15	TGTGCCACCAGCAGAGATGACTCGTATATTCTGTCACCCCTCCACTTT	CATSRDDSYILSPLHF
NA	14	TRBJ2-3	TRBD1	TRBV19	TGTGCCAGTAGTAACGACAGGGGCACAGATACGCAGTATTTT	CASSNDRGTDTQYF
NA	11	TRBJ1-3	NA	TRBV7-8	TGTGCCAGCAGCCAGCACAGGGCCATATATTTT	CASSQHRAIYF
NA	14	TRBJ1-5	NA	TRBV2	TGTGCCAGCAGACATGGGACAATCAATCAGCCCCAGCATTTT	CASRHGTINQPQHF
NA	15	TRBJ1-1	TRBD1	TRBV9	TGTGCCAGCAGCGCAGAACCGACAGGGGGCACTACGGCTTTCTTT	CASSAEPTGGTTAFF
NA	17	TRBJ2-5	NA	TRBV9	TGTGCCAGCAGCGTATCCGTGGGGCTAGAAAATCAAGAGACCCAGTACTTC	CASSVSVGLENQETQYF
NA	15	TRBJ2-5	TRBD2	TRBV7-9	TGTGCCAGCAGCTTAGGTCCCGGGGGGGCGGAGACCCAGTACTTC	CASSLGPGGAETQYF
NA	16	TRBJ1-5	NA	TRBV28	TGTGCCAGCAGTTCTCAACACCTTTATAGCAATCAGCCCCAGCATTTT	CASSSQHLYSNQPQHF
NA	16	TRBJ2-1	NA	TRBV7-6	TGTGCCAGCAGCTTAGAGTACAGGGCTGTTAGAGATGAGCAGTTCTTC	CASSLEYRAVRDEQFF
NA	15	TRBJ1-5	NA	TRBV6-1	TGTGCCAGCAGTGAAGTGTTCAGGGAAAATCAGCCCCAGCATTTT	CASSEVFRENQPQHF
NA	12	TRBJ2-7	TRBD2	TRBV18	TGTGCCAGCTCACTAGCGGGGGATTCGCAGTACTTC	CASSLAGDSQYF
NA	14	TRBJ1-1	TRBD1	TRBV5-4	TGTGCCAGCAGCTACGGGACAGGGAACACTGAAGCTTTCTTT	CASSYGTGNTEAFF
NA	14	TRBJ1-5	NA	TRBV30	TGTGCCTGGACGAGAACGAATAGCAATCAGCCCCAGCATTTT	CAWTRTNSNQPQHF
NA	12	TRBJ2-3	TRBD1	TRBV2	TGTGCCACCGGAACAGGGGCAGATACGCAGTATTTT	CATGTGADTQYF
NA	15	TRBJ2-3	TRBD2	TRBV27	TGTGCCAGCAGTCCCCGGACTAGATACACAGATACGCAGTATTTT	CASSPRTRYTDTQYF
NA	15	TRBJ2-7	NA	TRBV4-3	TGCGCCAGCAGCCAAGTGCGCGGGTACTCCTACGAGCAGTACTTC	CASSQVRGYSYEQYF
NA	15	TRBJ2-5	TRBD1	TRBV11-3	TGTGCCAGCAGCGATGAAGGACAGGGGGCCGAGACCCAGTACTTC	CASSDEGQGAETQYF
NA	17	TRBJ2-1	TRBD2	TRBV30	TGTGCCTGGAGTATTGAGGGGTTGGGAGGGTCCCCAAATGAGCAGTTCTTC	CAWSIEGLGGSPNEQFF
NA	15	TRBJ2-1	TRBD1	TRBV29-1	TGCAGCGTTGAAGGGGGACAGGGCTCCTACAATGAGCAGTTCTTC	CSVEGGQGSYNEQFF
NA	16	TRBJ2-3	TRBD2	TRBV6-6	TGTGCCAGCCTCCCGAGACTAGCGGGGGTAACAGATACGCAGTATTTT	CASLPRLAGVTDTQYF
NA	14	TRBJ1-4	NA	TRBV11-2	TGTGCCAGCAGCTTAGCGCGGGGTAATGAAAAACTGTTTTTT	CASSLARGNEKLFF